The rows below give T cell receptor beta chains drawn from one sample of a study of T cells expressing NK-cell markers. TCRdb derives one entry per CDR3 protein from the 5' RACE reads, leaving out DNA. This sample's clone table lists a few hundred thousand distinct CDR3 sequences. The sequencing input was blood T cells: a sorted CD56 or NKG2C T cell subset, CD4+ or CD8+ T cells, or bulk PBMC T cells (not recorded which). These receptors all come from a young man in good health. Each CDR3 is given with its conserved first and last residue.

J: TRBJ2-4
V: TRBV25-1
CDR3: CASSPTTGVGSKNIQYF

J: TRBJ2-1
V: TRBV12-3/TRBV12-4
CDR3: CASSLDPTGMDNEQFF

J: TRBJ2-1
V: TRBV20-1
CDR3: CSASVSESIRKNEQFF

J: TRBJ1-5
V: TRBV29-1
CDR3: CSVAQGRSNQPQHF

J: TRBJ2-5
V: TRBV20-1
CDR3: CSARDWTSGKGETQYF

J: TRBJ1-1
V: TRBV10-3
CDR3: CAISVQGYDTEAFF

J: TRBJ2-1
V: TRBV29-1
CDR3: CSAGGTVGLEQFF

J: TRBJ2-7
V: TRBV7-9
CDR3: CASRIGQGTRQYF

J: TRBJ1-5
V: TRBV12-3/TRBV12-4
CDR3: CASSSTGSNQPQHF

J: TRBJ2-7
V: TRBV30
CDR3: CAWRDGSSYEQYF

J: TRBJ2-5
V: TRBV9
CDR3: CASSVAGIETQYF

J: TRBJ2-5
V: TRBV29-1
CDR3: CSVGAGGETQYF

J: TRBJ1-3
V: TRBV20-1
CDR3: CSARSLRGSGNTIYF

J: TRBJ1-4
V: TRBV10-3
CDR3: CAIKQGEQEKLFF

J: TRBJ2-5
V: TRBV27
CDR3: CASSLSGDWKTQYF

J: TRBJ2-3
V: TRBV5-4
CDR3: CASSLAGVLAVGDTQYF

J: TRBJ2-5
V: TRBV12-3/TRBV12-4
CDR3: CASSLGGDGQETQYF

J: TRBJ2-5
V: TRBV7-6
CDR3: CASSLRLAGGPFSETQYF

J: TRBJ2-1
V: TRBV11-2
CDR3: CASSDPGRDYNEQFF

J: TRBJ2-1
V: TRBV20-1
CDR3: CSAPTGAGHNEQFF

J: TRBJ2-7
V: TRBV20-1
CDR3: CSASLARAYEQYF

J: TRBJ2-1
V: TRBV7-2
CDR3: CASSLVGSNNEQFF

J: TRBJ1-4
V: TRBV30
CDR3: CAWSAQGEKLFF

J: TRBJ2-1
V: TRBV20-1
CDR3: CSARDPQGDNEQFF